This record concerns one T cell receptor beta chain sequence. This clonotype has only one observation. No antigen is known for it. Base qualities were left out, and no much larger clone turns up one base away. A single read offers scant evidence. The data derive from a study of CD8 T cells in Susac syndrome (dated by TCRdb to between 2018 and 2021). In the study overall: The study used repertoire sequencing to test whether antigen drove CD8+ T cell activation and differentiation in Susac syndrome. The full study reports these points: The number of individuals in the TCR sequencing and HLA analysis was acknowledged as relatively small.

High-throughput TCR beta sequencing profiled peripheral blood CD8+ and CD4+ T cells from healthy donors, Susac syndrome patients and multiple sclerosis patients. The healthy donors served as controls matched for age and sex. CD8+ TEMRA cells were enriched by FACS, while bulk CD8+ and CD4+ T cells were purified by magnetic negative isolation. Blood was collected in EDTA tubes and processed within 24 hours, with PBMCs isolated through density gradient centrifugation. PBMCs intended for TCR sequencing were cryopreserved in liquid nitrogen and thawed later in a water bath at 37 degrees C. Purity of sorted or isolated CD4+, CD8+ and CD8+ TEMRA cells was at least 90%. From the germline V gene, CDR1 is SGHRS and CDR2 is YFSETQ. The CDR3 runs 14 residues from the cysteine to the phenylalanine. Only the CDR3 part of the read is kept: 42 bases, read in frame from the first base. Ends trimmed: V by 4 bases, J by 5 bases; bases unmatched to a gene: 9.

RNA was extracted using the RNeasy kit, and roughly 0.45 to 1 microgram was reverse transcribed with random hexamers. The immunoSEQ multiplex PCR assay, covering 54 Vbeta and 13 Jbeta segments, was used to amplify TCR beta CDR3 regions. PCR amplification bias was corrected by using a synthetic template baseline for primer optimization and computational correction. The authors' analysis ran thus. Only productive sequences were kept, with reads annotated to V, D and J genes according to IMGT and analyzed in immunoSEQ Analyzer. Clonality was computed as one minus Shannon entropy normalized by log2 of the number of productive unique sequences. For each patient and control, public and private clones were evaluated within the 100 most prevalent clones. Clones were defined as Susac-specific if absent from the healthy and MS cohorts, from under 1,200 published viral clones and from other ImmuneACCESS disease sequences. The public sequencing data were trimmed at Q25 with fastp and processed into clonotypes with MiXCR by TCRdb, which kept only in-frame beta chains. Every entry covers one CDR3 protein and lists the most common genes and DNA from its rows. The V and J calls and clone size are TCRdb's, not the authors'. The sample table shows approximately 120,000 distinct CDR3 sequences, and about 96% are seen once. The ten largest clonotypes hold around 0.1% of the sample.

This sequence was found in a human donor in good health. The sample was CD4+ T cells from PBMCs. The chain is encoded by TRBV5-1 joined to TRBJ2-7; 7 nucleotides in the junction match TRBD1. The DNA reads as follows: TGCGCCAGCAGCACGCGACAGGGTATCGACGAGCAGTACTTC. The translation is CASSTRQGIDEQYF.